One sample yielded the 9 T cell receptor beta chains listed below, sequenced in a study of T cell clonality in common variable immunodeficiency. Libraries were prepared by immunoSEQ multiplex PCR; TCRdb keeps only in-frame clonotypes and omits some of them. Observed are about 64,000 clones, no singletons, with the top ten taking about 1.7%. The sample comprised peripheral blood mononuclear cells. These receptors all come from a person aged 18 to 75 in good health.

This clone occurred many times. The CDR3 end lies 3 residues beyond the end of the read and is filled in from the germline J gene. The chain employs TRBV20-1 and TRBJ2-3; D is possibly TRBD1 (6 bases). V lost 3 bases, J lost 2 bases, and 15 bases lay in between. Germline V lookup: CDR1 DFQATT, CDR2 SNEGSKA (reference sequence). The CDR3 consists of 15 residues. CDR3 bases read: TGCAGTGCTAGCTTCTCCAGGGGCCTCACAGATACG. Its translation: CSASFSRGLTDT. The whole CDR3 protein reads CSASFSRGLTDTQYF.

This clone was observed at least ten times. The CDR3 goes on 3 residues after the read ends, and that part is filled in from the germline J gene. Other DNA sequences in this specimen translate into the identical CDR3. This rearrangement joins TRBV19 to TRBJ2-7; TRBD1 matches 11 bases. Germline CDR1 LNHDA, CDR2 SQIVND (reference sequence). The CDR3 contains 14 residues. The V segment lost 4 bases and the J segment 4 bases; nucleotides outside the gene matches: 3. The DNA read from the CDR3 is TGTGCCAGTAGTAAAGGGACAGGGGGGTACGAG. Its protein is CASSKGTGGYE. The whole CDR3 sequence reads CASSKGTGGYEQYF.

The sample holds many counts of this clone. The CDR3 end falls 3 residues outside the read, so it is completed with the germline J gene. The chain employs TRBV5-1 and TRBJ1-1; 10 bases agree with TRBD1. CDR1 and CDR2 from the germline V gene are SGHRS and YFSETQ. V shed 3 bases and J 2 bases; nucleotides not matched to a gene: 13. The CDR3 is 18 residues long. The CDR3 bases that were read are TGCGCCAGCAGCTCGGCAACCGGGACAGGGGTCAAAAACACTGAA. It translates to CASSSATGTGVKNTE. The full CDR3 protein is CASSSATGTGVKNTEAFF.

This clone appeared many times. The sequenced CDR3 bases are TGCGCCAGCAGCAGCGGACGGAACACTGAA. Its protein is CASSSGRNTE. The complete CDR3 protein is CASSSGRNTEAFF. This chain links TRBV10-1 with TRBJ1-1; D remains unclear. The read finishes 3 residues shy of the CDR3 end, and the germline J gene is used to complete it. Germline values: CDR1 WNHNN, CDR2 SYGVQD (reference sequence). The length of the CDR3 is 13 residues. V was clipped by 6 bases and J by 1 base, with 9 bases between them.

This clone was counted at least ten times. The read terminates 3 residues before the CDR3 end, so the remaining end is supplied by the germline J gene. The genes are TRBV7-3 and TRBJ2-2, with TRBD1 as a possible D gene (5 bases). Trimming left V 1 base short and J 4 bases short, with 10 bases between. Germline V lookup: CDR1 SGHTA, CDR2 FQGTGA. CDR3 length equals 15 residues. CDR3 DNA (partial): TGTGCCAGCAGCTTAATGGGGCCAGCCACCGGGGAG. The encoded protein is CASSLMGPATGE. Given in full, the CDR3 is CASSLMGPATGELFF.

This clone was seen at least ten times. The missing CDR3 end, 3 residues past where the read stops, is filled in from the germline J gene. J is TRBJ2-7 and V is TRBV2, with 15 bases matching TRBD2. CDR1 is SNHLY and CDR2 is FYNNEI in the germline V gene. The CDR3 length is 18 residues. J was trimmed by 1 base and V by 3 bases; bases with no gene match: 7. This CDR3 reads CASSDGLAGGPRSYEQYF. Incomplete CDR3 DNA: TGTGCCAGCAGTGACGGACTAGCGGGAGGGCCTAGGTCCTACGAG. Based on the CDR3 plus reference TRBV2 and TRBJ2-7, the full variable domain is EPEVTQTPSHQVTQMGQEVILRCVPISNHLYFYWYRQILGQKVEFLVSFYNNEISEKSEIFDDQFSVERPDGSNFTLKIRSTKLEDSAMYFCASSDGLAGGPRSYEQYFGPGTRLTVT.

This clone has a count of ten or more. The read ends 3 residues early relative to the CDR3; the germline J gene fills the gap. This chain joins TRBV12-3 or TRBV12-4 and TRBJ2-2, with a tentative D call TRBD1 (5 bases). The CDR3 spans 15 residues. V was clipped by 4 bases and J by 4 bases, with 13 bases between them. CDR3 amino acids: CASSWQGLSTGELFF. The part of the CDR3 DNA that was read is TGTGCCAGCAGTTGGCAGGGATTGAGCACCGGGGAG.

This clone showed up many times. The read ends 3 residues early relative to the CDR3; the germline J gene fills the gap. The chain has TRBV2 and TRBJ2-2; TRBD1 is a possible D gene (5 bases). V shed 6 bases and J shed 7 bases, with 9 bases lying between them. This CDR3 spans 12 amino acids. Germline CDR1 reads SNHLY; CDR2 reads FYNNEI. The CDR3 protein is CASSADSGELFF. The DNA read from the CDR3 is TGTGCCAGCAGCGCAGACAGCGGGGAG.

This clone has a count of ten or more. The CDR3 end lies 3 residues beyond the end of the read and is filled in from the germline J gene. V is TRBV5-1 and J is TRBJ2-7; 11 bases fit TRBD1. CDR1 and CDR2 (germline): SGHRS, YFSETQ. This CDR3 is 15 amino acids long. V gave up 4 bases and J gave up 6 bases; unmatched junction bases: 9. The CDR3 DNA, read in part, is TGCGCCAGCAGCCTGTACGGGACAGGGGGAGTCGAG. Translating it yields CASSLYGTGGVE. The whole CDR3 is CASSLYGTGGVEQYF.